This entry lists 30 T cell receptor beta chains sequenced from one sample in a study of T cells in Graves' hyperthyroidism and ophthalmopathy. Amplified regions were TCR beta CDR3 sequences from RNA transcripts. Using the HTBI primer set, a first-round RT-PCR was run on the TCR CDR3. TCRdb redid the calling of the multiplex PCR reads with MiXCR, one entry per CDR3 protein. The sample lists 340,000 or so distinct CDR3 sequences; 18% were seen once. Sequencing was performed on blood. Every receptor here comes from a woman in her forties or fifties with Graves' hyperthyroidism.

This clonotype has ten or more counts. This chain uses TRBV3-1 with TRBJ2-5; D remains ambiguous. The germline gives CDR1 LGHDT, CDR2 YNNKEL (reference sequence). This CDR3 spans 16 amino acids. Trimming stripped 4 bases from V and 2 bases from J, with 17 bases between. The DNA for the CDR3 is TGTGCCAGCAGCCCGAACCCCCAAGGAGCACAAGAGACCCAGTACTTC. Residues: CASSPNPQGAQETQYF.

This clonotype was detected a few times. The chain uses TRBV2 and TRBJ1-6; D not certain. Trimming took 2 bases from V and 7 from J, leaving 9 bases between them. CDR3 size: 14 residues. Germline-derived CDR1 and CDR2 are SNHLY and FYNNEI. Here the CDR3 DNA reads TGTGCCAGCAGTGAAATGAGCCTCAATTCACCCCTCCACTTT. This gives the protein CASSEMSLNSPLHF.

This clonotype was counted many times. This chain links TRBV7-8 with TRBJ2-3; 7 nucleotides match TRBD1. CDR3 length: 14 amino acids. V trimming: 5 bases; J trimming: 4 bases; junction bases outside the gene matches: 6. Germline CDR1 is SGHVS and CDR2 is FQNEAQ. In DNA form, the CDR3 reads TGTGCCAGCAGCATCCGACAGGGCTCAGATACGCAGTATTTT. It yields the protein CASSIRQGSDTQYF.

J is TRBJ2-2 and V is TRBV6-2 or TRBV6-3; 9 nucleotides align to TRBD1. The CDR3 is 16 amino acids. CDR1 and CDR2 (germline): MNHEY, SVGEGT. The trim removed 6 bases at V and 2 bases at J, leaving 7 bases unmatched. CDR3 nucleotides: TGTGCCAGCAGCTTACAGGGGGCCATAAACACCGGGGAGCTGTTTTTT. It translates to CASSLQGAINTGELFF.

This clonotype was detected only a few times. The chain employs TRBV4-1 and TRBJ2-2; a weak D match, TRBD1 (7 bases). The CDR3 extends over 17 amino acids. V shed 1 base and J shed 5 bases, with 17 bases lying between them. Germline CDR1 MGHRA, CDR2 YSYEKL. The chain's CDR3 is CASSQGRRQGGTGELFF. The CDR3 coding sequence is TGCGCCAGCAGCCAAGGACGCAGACAGGGAGGTACCGGGGAGCTGTTTTTT.

This clonotype was seen at least ten times. The genes are TRBV27 and TRBJ1-5; 9 bases agree with TRBD1. V was clipped by 0 bases and J by 9 bases; unmatched bases: 6. The V gene's germline CDR1 is MNHEY and CDR2 SMNVEV (reference sequence). The CDR3 is 15 amino acids. CDR3 residues: CASSLSLGQGGPQHF. The CDR3 nucleotides are TGTGCCAGCAGTTTATCGTTGGGACAGGGAGGGCCCCAGCATTTT.

This clonotype was seen at least ten times. This sequence joins TRBV6-1 and TRBJ2-1; TRBD2 agrees at 11 bases. The CDR3 loop spans 16 amino acids. Germline-derived CDR1 and CDR2 are MNHNS and SASEGT. Trimming cost V 7 bases and J 7 bases; bases outside gene matches: 12. Written as DNA, the CDR3 is TGTGCCAGCACACTAGCGGGAGCCTCGCAGAGAAATGAGCAGTTCTTC. This codes for CASTLAGASQRNEQFF.

The rearrangement links TRBV7-9 to TRBJ1-5, with 7 bases identical to TRBD1. The germline CDR1 and CDR2 sequences are SEHNR and FQNEAQ (reference sequence). Trimming removed 5 bases from V and 5 bases from J; junction bases left unmatched: 3. There are 13 residues in the CDR3. As DNA, the CDR3 is TGTGCCAGCAGCCCTACAGGGGATCAGCCCCAGCATTTT. This sequence encodes CASSPTGDQPQHF.

This clonotype was counted a few times. V usage is TRBV4-1 and J usage is TRBJ2-5, with D unclear. V was trimmed by 0 bases and J by 2 bases, leaving 13 bases between them. This CDR3 is 16 amino acids long. The germline gives CDR1 MGHRA, CDR2 YSYEKL. The CDR3 loop reads CASSQDMVIGQETQYF. The CDR3 DNA sequence: TGCGCCAGCAGCCAAGATATGGTAATAGGGCAAGAGACCCAGTACTTC.

This clonotype was seen only a few times. The chain carries TRBV3-1 and TRBJ2-3, with D possibly matching TRBD2 (6 bases). Germline V gene data show CDR1 as LGHDT and CDR2 as YNNKEL (reference sequence). V lost 3 bases and J 4 bases, leaving 11 bases between the germline ends. The CDR3 runs 14 residues. The DNA for the CDR3 is TGTGCCAGCAGCCAGACTAGGCGGGCAGATACGCAGTATTTT. It codes for CASSQTRRADTQYF.

On this clonotype itself: A much bigger clone sits one base away, suggesting this may be a read error. The chain couples TRBV18 to TRBJ2-3; the match to TRBD2 covers 13 bases. The CDR3 covers 15 residues. In germline, CDR1 is KGHSH, CDR2 LQKENI. The CDR3, as DNA: TGTGCCAGCTCTCATGGGACTAGCGGGGCAGATACGCATTATTTT. Translating gives CASSHGTSGADTHYF.

This clonotype was counted ten times or more. The V gene is TRBV20-1, the J gene TRBJ1-1; TRBD1 is a possible D gene (6 bases). Germline V CDR1 and CDR2: DFQATT, SNEGSKA (reference sequence). V lost 2 bases and J lost 5, with 12 bases in between. CDR3 length: 13 amino acids. The CDR3 region is CSARRGERTEAFF. CDR3 DNA sequence: TGCAGTGCTAGAAGGGGGGAACGAACTGAAGCTTTCTTT.

This sequence joins TRBV7-2 and TRBJ1-4; TRBD1 might be the D (6 bases). V shed 2 bases and J shed 8 bases, with 12 bases lying between them. Germline lookup yields CDR1 SGHTA and CDR2 FQGNSA. This CDR3 region has 14 residues. CDR3 protein: CASSLWRQEEKLFF. CDR3 nucleotide sequence: TGTGCCAGCAGCTTATGGAGACAGGAGGAAAAACTGTTTTTT.

This clonotype was found a few times. This could be a read error, since a much larger clone is one nucleotide away. The chain links TRBV2 to TRBJ2-7; D is unresolved. Trimming pared 4 bases from V and 2 bases from J, leaving 6 bases between. There are 12 residues in the CDR3. The germline CDR1 and CDR2 sequences are SNHLY and FYNNEI. This chain's CDR3 is CASSGMAYEQYF. The CDR3 region has the DNA TGTGCCAGCAGTGGGATGGCCTACGAGCAGTACTTC. Drawing the rest from reference TRBV2 and TRBJ2-7, the complete variable domain is EPEVTQTPSHQVTQMGQEVILRCVPISNHLYFYWYRQILGQKVEFLVSFYNNEISEKSEIFDDQFSVERPDGSNFTLKIRSTKLEDSAMYFCASSGMAYEQYFGPGTRLTVT.

This clonotype has a count of ten or more. V gene TRBV5-1 combines with J gene TRBJ2-3; 8 nucleotides line up with TRBD1. The CDR3 is 16 residues long. Germline CDR1 is SGHRS and CDR2 is YFSETQ. J was trimmed by 0 bases and V by 4 bases; bases with no gene match: 7. CDR3 sequence (DNA): TGCGCCAGCAGCCCGCCGGGACAGGCGAGCACAGATACGCAGTATTTT. It codes for CASSPPGQASTDTQYF.

This chain uses TRBV20-1 with TRBJ2-3; D perhaps matches TRBD2 (6 bases). The CDR3 runs 16 residues. From germline, CDR1 is DFQATT and CDR2 SNEGSKA (reference sequence). Trimming took 1 base from V and 3 from J, leaving 17 bases between them. DNA of the CDR3: TGCAGTGCTAGAGTCTTTGTGGGAGGAGAAACAGATACGCAGTATTTT. This encodes CSARVFVGGETDTQYF.

V usage is TRBV5-1 and J usage is TRBJ2-6; D may be TRBD1 (6 bases). CDR1 and CDR2 from the germline V gene are SGHRS and YFSETQ. This CDR3 region has 16 residues. The V gene lost 1 base and the J gene lost 0 bases, with 8 bases spanning the gap. CDR3 in amino acids: CASSLSTGSGANVLTF. For the CDR3, the DNA is TGCGCCAGCAGCTTGTCGACAGGCTCTGGGGCCAACGTCCTGACTTTC.

The V call is TRBV11-2, the J call TRBJ1-3, with 10 positions matching TRBD1. CDR1 SGHAT and CDR2 FQNNGV come from the germline V gene. The CDR3 consists of 15 residues. J was trimmed by 1 base and V by 4 bases; bases with no gene match: 1. CDR3 protein: CASSSDRGSGNTIYF. CDR3 nucleotide sequence: TGTGCCAGCAGCTCGGACAGGGGGTCTGGAAACACCATATATTTT.

This clonotype was seen many times. CDR3 nucleotide sequence: TGTGCCAGCAGCATGGGACACCTAAACACTGAAGCTTTCTTT. The encoded protein is CASSMGHLNTEAFF. This chain links TRBV12-3 or TRBV12-4 with TRBJ1-1; TRBD1 might be the D (6 bases). The CDR3 totals 14 residues. Trimming took off 6 bases at V and 2 bases at J, with 13 bases between the two ends.

The rearrangement uses TRBV30 and TRBJ1-5, with TRBD1 as a possible D gene (5 bases). Germline assignment: CDR1 GTSNPN and CDR2 SVGIG (reference sequence). This CDR3 has 13 residues. Between the trimmed V and J ends, which lost 3 bases and 0 bases, there was a span of 6 bases. CDR3 bases: TGTGCCTGGAGCGACAGTAGCAATCAGCCCCAGCATTTT. It specifies CAWSDSSNQPQHF.

This clonotype was detected ten times or more. This chain connects TRBV12-3 or TRBV12-4 to TRBJ1-1; D ambiguous. CDR3 length: 14 residues. Trimming pared 2 bases from V and 10 bases from J, leaving 17 bases between. The CDR3 region is CASSLMAGSVTAFF. The CDR3 bases are TGTGCCAGCAGTTTAATGGCGGGTTCGGTAACAGCTTTCTTT.

This clonotype turned up a few times. The chain combines TRBV29-1 with TRBJ2-5, with D perhaps TRBD2 (5 bases). Trimming cost V 3 bases and J 5 bases, with 10 bases left between them. There are 12 residues in the CDR3. Per germline, CDR1 SQVTM and CDR2 ANQGSEA. The CDR3 sequence: CSVDTSQETQYF. The CDR3 DNA is TGCAGCGTTGACACTAGTCAGGAGACCCAGTACTTC. The full variable domain, its missing parts supplied by reference TRBV29-1 and TRBJ2-5, is SAVISQKPSRDICQRGTSLTIQCQVDSQVTMMFWYRQQPGQSLTLIATANQGSEATYESGFVIDKFPISRPNLTFSTLTVSNMSPEDSSIYLCSVDTSQETQYFGPGTRLLVL.

This clonotype has only a few counts. This chain uses TRBV7-9 with TRBJ2-1; perhaps TRBD2 as D (5 bases). The germline CDR1 and CDR2 sequences are SEHNR and FQNEAQ (reference sequence). V gave up 2 bases and J gave up 9 bases, with 8 bases separating them. This CDR3 spans 12 amino acids. The DNA of the CDR3 is TGTGCCAGCAGCTTAAATGAGGGTGAGCAGTTCTTC. As protein: CASSLNEGEQFF.

In this sample, this clonotype turned up many times. V usage is TRBV5-5 and J usage is TRBJ1-2, with a possible D match to TRBD1 (6 bases). The CDR3 has 13 residues. CDR1 is SGHKS, CDR2 YYEKEE, per germline (reference sequence). Between the trimmed V and J ends, which lost 4 bases and 8 bases, there was a span of 15 bases. The CDR3 DNA is TGTGCCAGCAGCGTGGACAGCCAGTTGGGCTACACCTTC. Translation: CASSVDSQLGYTF.

This chain uses TRBV7-9 with TRBJ1-3, with D perhaps TRBD1 (5 bases). Germline V lookup: CDR1 SEHNR, CDR2 FQNEAQ (reference sequence). This CDR3 spans 14 amino acids. Trimming left V 3 bases short and J 4 bases short, with 10 bases between. The CDR3 DNA reads TGTGCCAGCAGCTTTCAGGGCCGCGGAAACACCATATATTTT. Its translation is CASSFQGRGNTIYF.

The CDR3 DNA reads as TGTGCCAGCAGCCCCGACAGTTCGTTGGACACCATATATTTT. Translating it yields CASSPDSSLDTIYF. The V call is TRBV7-9, the J call TRBJ1-3, with a possible D match to TRBD1 (5 bases). Germline lookup yields CDR1 SEHNR and CDR2 FQNEAQ (reference sequence). This CDR3 has 14 residues. The germline V and J ends were trimmed by 5 bases and 8 bases, with 16 bases remaining between them.

This clonotype turned up a few times. This chain joins TRBV12-3 or TRBV12-4 and TRBJ1-1; no clear D gene. The CDR3 spans 16 residues. Trimming pared 5 bases from V and 0 bases from J, leaving 16 bases between. CDR3 loop: CASSSLGRDLNTEAFF. The CDR3 nucleotides read TGTGCCAGCAGTAGTTTAGGTCGGGATTTGAACACTGAAGCTTTCTTT.

This clonotype occurred a few times. A much larger clone lies one base from this, so it may be a read error. The CDR3 sequence is CASSSLENTEAFF. The CDR3 DNA reads as TGTGCCAGCTCATCACTCGAGAACACTGAAGCTTTCTTT. The V gene is TRBV18, the J gene TRBJ1-1, with D hard to call. The CDR3 length is 13 residues. Between the trimmed V and J ends, which lost 5 bases and 1 base, there was a span of 8 bases. CDR1 is KGHSH and CDR2 is LQKENI in the germline V gene.

Many counts were recorded for this clonotype. The chain joins TRBV2 to TRBJ1-5, with D maybe TRBD1 (6 bases). The CDR3 consists of 16 residues. The germline CDR1 and CDR2 sequences are SNHLY and FYNNEI. V gave up 4 bases and J gave up 4 bases, with 17 bases separating them. The CDR3, as DNA: TGTGCCAGCAGTGTCTCAACAGGGACCGCAAATCAGCCCCAGCATTTT. It is translated as CASSVSTGTANQPQHF. Variable domain in full (rest from reference TRBV2 and TRBJ1-5): EPEVTQTPSHQVTQMGQEVILRCVPISNHLYFYWYRQILGQKVEFLVSFYNNEISEKSEIFDDQFSVERPDGSNFTLKIRSTKLEDSAMYFCASSVSTGTANQPQHFGDGTRLSIL.

This chain uses TRBV19 with TRBJ1-4; 9 bases are a match to TRBD1. Germline V gene lookup returns CDR1 LNHDA and CDR2 SQIVND (reference sequence). This CDR3 contains 17 residues. This CDR3 is CAAIRDRELRRKEKLFF. DNA of the CDR3: TGTGCAGCCATCCGGGACAGGGAATTACGACGTAAAGAAAAACTGTTTTTT.